The sequence of this TCR beta chain was determined in a study of shared clonotypes between healthy human individuals. Study findings and constraints: Measured sharing among donors was expected to vary with sequencing depth.

About this clone: Its cognate antigen is unknown.

Using immunoSEQ multiplex PCR, the repertoire was profiled, and TCRdb retains in-frame clones only, with some absent. The top ten clones hold over 1.5% of a sample with roughly 700,000 clones, 74% of them seen once. The receptor was derived from a woman aged 25 to 39 in good health. Sequencing was performed on memory CD4+ T cells sorted from blood. This sample's subset: CD45RA-negative fraction.

This CDR3 is CASRSPGLCEQYF. The CDR3 DNA sequence: TGTGCCAGCAGGAGCCCGGGACTATGCGAGCAGTACTTC. The chain links TRBV9 to TRBJ2-7, with 7 bases lining up with TRBD2. The CDR3 loop spans 13 amino acids. J lost 6 bases, V lost 5 bases, and 8 bases had no gene match. The germline CDR1 and CDR2 sequences are SGDLS and YYNGEE.